This record covers a single T cell receptor (beta chain). Its specific antigen is unknown. Per-base quality was not reported, and no clone a single base away is much larger than it. The CDR3 regions of human TCRbeta chains were analyzed by immunosequencing. On the study's bioinformatics: Repertoire TCRs were matched against a reference library of SARS-CoV-2-specific TCRs generated with the MIRA antigen-specificity platform. Breadth was defined as the fraction of unique TCRs that were SARS-CoV-2-associated. Depth was defined as the fraction of total T cells that were SARS-CoV-2-associated. Using the MIRA data, each spike-specific TCR was mapped to the spike region that the TCR reacts to and placed in a CD4 or CD8 class. Log10-transformed breadth and depth values were compared by one-way ANOVA with Sidak's multiple comparisons tests. In its TCRdb copy, this immuneACCESS table keeps in-frame sequences only and misses some clones. Where compared with another copy, unresolved V genes explain less than half of these, and the others have no known cause. The DNA was the basis for D and trimming; V, J and clone size are from that table. The sample includes about 190,000 clones, with 75% to 90% observed a single time. The ten top clones hold 6.9% of the sample.

The data were obtained in a study of T cell responses to AZD1222 COVID-19 vaccine (dated by TCRdb to the early 2020s). Regarding the complete study: AZD1222 recipients with second doses at about 4 weeks or about 12 weeks were pooled, because spike-specific TCR depth and breadth did not differ between schedules. TCR sequencing covered more than 230 trial participants: 207 given two doses of AZD1222 and 26 given two doses of MenACWY control vaccine. Enrollment into the trials was organized by age into subgroups of 18-55, 56-69 and 70-plus years, and those subgroups contained approximately 150, 30 and 60 TCR-sequenced participants, respectively. The paper as a whole reports these results and caveats: Nearly half of unique spike-specific TCRs reportedly recognized epitopes outside regions mutated in the B.1.351 and B.1.1.7 variants. Conclusions about previously exposed vaccinees are limited because only a handful of AZD1222 recipients were SARS-CoV-2 seropositive at baseline. The whole spike protein was spanned by vaccine-associated CD4 TCRs, and dominant responses were seen in regions 160-218 and 743-854. Because no day 14 peak-response samples were available, the repertoires could be characterized only after the peak T cell response. After two AZD1222 doses, both the breadth and the depth of spike-specific TCRs were significantly higher than at day 0 and than in MenACWY recipients. In the small 56-69-year group, the increase in depth fell short of significance, most likely because of low power. Participants were mostly white British, with more females than males. The authors suggested clonal diversity may have been underestimated.

V and J lose 4 bases and 2 bases, and a span of 9 bases separates them. The CDR3 runs 13 residues from the cysteine to the phenylalanine. Of all the DNA, just the CDR3 is kept, 39 bases in frame from base 1. Based on the germline V gene, the CDR1 and CDR2 sequences are SGHTA and FQGNSA. The time point tag for this specimen amounts to: baseline before first vaccination. Samples from vaccinated people were obtained from the UK trials COV001 and COV002, which included a single-blind randomized controlled phase 2/3 trial of AZD1222 (ChAdOx1 nCoV-19) in healthy adults. For TCRbeta chain sequencing, PBMC samples were collected from trial participants at day 0 and at day 28 after the second dose.

This TCR was sampled from an adult in good health. The V and J segments used are TRBV7-2 and TRBJ2-7; TRBD1 might be the D gene, on 6 matching bases. This specimen was peripheral blood, taken on day 0 of AZD1222 vaccination. The CDR3: CASSSGVAYEQYF. The DNA sequence reads TGTGCCAGCAGCTCAGGGGTAGCCTACGAGCAGTACTTC.